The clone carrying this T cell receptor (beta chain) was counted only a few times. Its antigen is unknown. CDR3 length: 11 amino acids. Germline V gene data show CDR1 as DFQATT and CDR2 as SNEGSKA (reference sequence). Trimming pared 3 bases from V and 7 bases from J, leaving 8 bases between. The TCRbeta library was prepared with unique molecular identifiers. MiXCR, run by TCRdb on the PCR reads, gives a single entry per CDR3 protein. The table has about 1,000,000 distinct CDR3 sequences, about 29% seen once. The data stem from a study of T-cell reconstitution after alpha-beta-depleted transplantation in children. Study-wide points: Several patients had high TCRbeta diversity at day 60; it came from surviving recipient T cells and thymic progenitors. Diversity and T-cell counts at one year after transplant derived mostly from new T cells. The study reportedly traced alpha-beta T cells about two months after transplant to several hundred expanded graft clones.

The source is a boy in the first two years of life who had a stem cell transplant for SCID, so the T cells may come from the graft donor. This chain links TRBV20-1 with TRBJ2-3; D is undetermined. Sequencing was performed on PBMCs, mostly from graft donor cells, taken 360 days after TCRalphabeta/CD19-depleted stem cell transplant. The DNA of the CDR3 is TGCAGTGCTAGTAACTTTTATACGCAGTATTTT. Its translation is CSASNFYTQYF.